A single sample is the source of the 22 T cell receptor beta chains below, sequenced in a study of T cell responses to AZD1222 COVID-19 vaccine (dated by TCRdb to the early 2020s). Receptor libraries were prepared by the immunoSEQ multiplex PCR assay. The source is immuneACCESS, and TCRdb retained only in-frame sequences with V and J called. Part of the clones is not carried over; for the studies checked, unresolved V genes explain less than half of this, and the remainder is unexplained. The sample has 98,000 or so clones on record, more than 85% of them singletons. Approximately 4.7% of the sample is in the top ten clones. The meaning of the sample's time point label: baseline before first vaccination. Here the sequenced sample was peripheral blood, taken on day 0 of AZD1222 vaccination. The source is an adult in good health.

This clone was recorded once. The chain links TRBV4-3 to TRBJ1-1, with D perhaps matching TRBD1 (5 bases). CDR3 length: 14 amino acids. With 3 bases removed from V and 5 bases from J, the gap between germline ends came to 13 bases. Germline assignment: CDR1 LGHNA and CDR2 YSLEER. In DNA, the CDR3 is TGCGCCAGCAGCCATGGGGGTGGTGGGACTGAAGCTTTCTTT. Its translation: CASSHGGGGTEAFF.

This rearrangement joins TRBV7-2 to TRBJ1-2, with 7 bases lining up with TRBD1. V lost 6 bases and J lost 7; bases outside the gene matches: 17. Germline CDR1 SGHTA, CDR2 FQGNSA. This CDR3 region has 16 residues. The CDR3 protein is CASRDQGGRNYGGYTF. The CDR3 region has the DNA TGTGCCAGCAGAGACCAGGGGGGTCGGAACTACGGTGGCTACACCTTC.

V gene TRBV23-1 combines with J gene TRBJ2-1; TRBD1 might be the D (7 bases). TRBV23-1 is marked as an open reading frame, function uncertain. V lost 6 bases and J lost 3, with 39 bases in between. The CDR3 has 23 amino acids. The CDR3 coding sequence is TGCGCCAGCAGCTGTCTAGGGGGCGCTTCGAGGTCAACAATAGCCGGGGGCTACAATGAGCAGTTCTTC. Protein sequence: CASSCLGGASRSTIAGGYNEQFF.

J is TRBJ2-1 and V is TRBV5-4, with 15 bases that match TRBD2. The germline V gene has CDR1 SGHNT and CDR2 YYREEE (reference sequence). Trimming took 3 bases from V and 10 from J; bases not matched to a gene: 8. This CDR3 is 16 amino acids long. DNA of the CDR3: TGTGCCAGCAGCTCACCCGGGACTAGCGGGAGGCGGGAGCAGTTCTTC. Protein product: CASSSPGTSGRREQFF.

The rearrangement joins TRBV2 to TRBJ2-2; D is unresolved. The V gene lost 8 bases and the J gene lost 4 bases, with 8 bases spanning the gap. CDR3 length equals 12 residues. Germline V gene sequence: CDR1 SNHLY, CDR2 FYNNEI. The CDR3 region is CASRLTTGELFF. CDR3 sequence (DNA): TGTGCCAGCCGACTTACCACCGGGGAGCTGTTTTTT.

The V and J genes are TRBV6-5 and TRBJ1-3, with unresolved D. Germline V gives CDR1 MNHEY, CDR2 SVGAGI. With 7 bases removed from V and 0 bases from J, the gap between germline ends came to 7 bases. The CDR3 loop spans 13 amino acids. CDR3 DNA sequence: TGTGCCAGCACGGTACACTCTGGAAACACCATATATTTT. Its protein product is CASTVHSGNTIYF.

J is TRBJ1-1 and V is TRBV28; possibly TRBD1 for D (6 bases). V was trimmed by 8 bases and J by 0 bases, leaving 10 bases between them. The germline V gene encodes CDR1 MDHEN and CDR2 SYDVKM. The CDR3 is made up of 13 amino acids. The CDR3 DNA is TGTGCCAGCGTTTCAGGGGTGAACACTGAAGCTTTCTTT. Its translation is CASVSGVNTEAFF.

This clone came up once. The chain has TRBV2 and TRBJ2-6; D is unresolved. This CDR3 has 15 residues. V lost 3 bases, J lost 1 base, and 7 bases lay in between. Germline lookup yields CDR1 SNHLY and CDR2 FYNNEI. CDR3 sequence: CASSEEGSGANVLTF. CDR3 coding DNA: TGTGCCAGCAGTGAGGAAGGGTCTGGGGCCAACGTCCTGACTTTC.

The V gene is TRBV7-3, the J gene TRBJ1-1; D is possibly TRBD1 (6 bases). The CDR3 spans 13 residues. Germline CDR1 and CDR2: SGHTA and FQGTGA. Deletions cut 6 bases from V and 4 bases from J, with 12 bases between. This CDR3 is CASSWGPRTEAFF. In DNA form, the CDR3 reads TGTGCCAGCAGTTGGGGGCCCCGCACTGAAGCTTTCTTT. Looking up the rest from reference TRBV7-3 and TRBJ1-1 gives the full variable domain: GAGVSQTPSNKVTEKGKYVELRCDPISGHTALYWYRQSLGQGPEFLIYFQGTGAADDSGLPNDRFFAVRPEGSVSTLKIQRTERGDSAVYLCASSWGPRTEAFFGQGTRLTVV.

The rearrangement uses TRBV27 and TRBJ1-4, with TRBD1 matching 7 bases. Germline V CDR1 and CDR2: MNHEY, SMNVEV (reference sequence). V trimming: 3 bases; J trimming: 10 bases; junction bases outside the gene matches: 8. The CDR3 covers 14 residues. CDR3 in DNA: TGTGCCAGCAGTTTTGGCAGGGGGTTTGGAAAACTGTTTTTT. This translates into CASSFGRGFGKLFF.

The chain joins TRBV3-1 (or the pseudogene TRBV3-2) to TRBJ2-2; 7 bases fit TRBD2. Germline values: CDR1 LGHDT, CDR2 YNNKEL (reference sequence). After removal of 1 base from V and 4 bases from J, the junction contained 9 bases not matched to a gene. The CDR3 has 17 amino acids. CDR3 nucleotide sequence: TGTGCCAGCAGCCAAGTCGAAGTGTGGGAGGGCACCGGGGAGCTGTTTTTT. As protein: CASSQVEVWEGTGELFF.

This clone was detected only a few times. The gene calls are TRBV20-1 and TRBJ1-1, with D hard to call. V lost 5 bases and J lost 8, with 12 bases in between. The CDR3 covers 11 residues. CDR1 and CDR2 from the germline V gene are DFQATT and SNEGSKA (reference sequence). The CDR3 sequence: CSAPYKAEAFF. The DNA of the CDR3 is TGCAGTGCTCCGTATAAGGCGGAAGCTTTCTTT.

CDR3 DNA: TGTGCCAGCGGCCGCGACAGGTCCTACTATGGCTACACCTTC. This sequence encodes CASGRDRSYYGYTF. This chain uses TRBV2 with TRBJ1-2; D might be TRBD1 (6 bases). V was trimmed by 8 bases and J by 3 bases, leaving 16 bases between them. The CDR3 is 14 residues long. The germline gives CDR1 SNHLY, CDR2 FYNNEI.

This clone was detected once. The rearrangement joins TRBV6-1 to TRBJ2-7, with a possible D match to TRBD1 (5 bases). Per germline, CDR1 MNHNS and CDR2 SASEGT. Trimming stripped 8 bases from V and 2 bases from J, with 10 bases between. There are 12 residues in the CDR3. CDR3 loop: CASGQGTYEQYF. Written as DNA, the CDR3 is TGTGCCAGCGGGCAGGGAACCTACGAGCAGTACTTC.

The J gene is TRBJ2-7, the V gene TRBV3-1 (or the pseudogene TRBV3-2); D remains ambiguous. This CDR3 region has 13 residues. Germline lookup yields CDR1 LGHDT and CDR2 YNNKEL (reference sequence). V was pared by 0 bases and J by 5 bases, with 8 bases between. The CDR3 DNA reads as TGTGCCAGCAGCCAAGATATCGTCGACGAGCAGTACTTC. Translated, it gives CASSQDIVDEQYF.

V is TRBV6-2 or TRBV6-3 and J is TRBJ2-5; D remains ambiguous. This CDR3 is 13 amino acids long. CDR1 MNHEY and CDR2 SVGEGT come from the germline V gene. The V gene lost 0 bases and the J gene lost 5 bases, with 7 bases spanning the gap. CDR3 amino acids: CASSYSSAETQYF. DNA for the CDR3: TGTGCCAGCAGTTACTCCTCGGCGGAGACCCAGTACTTC.

The chain links TRBV29-1 to TRBJ2-2; D is unresolved. The CDR3 is 11 amino acids. The germline V and J ends were trimmed by 7 bases and 1 base, with 4 bases remaining between them. Germline values: CDR1 SQVTM, CDR2 ANQGSEA. The CDR3 sequence: CSAQNTGELFF. The CDR3 nucleotides read TGCAGCGCACAGAACACCGGGGAGCTGTTTTTT.

The J gene is TRBJ1-2, the V gene TRBV4-1; 7 nucleotides line up with TRBD1. The CDR3 runs 17 residues. With V trimmed by 2 bases and J by 2 bases, 11 bases remained unmatched. The germline V gene has CDR1 MGHRA and CDR2 YSYEKL. The DNA for the CDR3 is TGCGCCAGCAGCCAACCGGGACAGAAGTCATCAAACTATGGCTACACCTTC. This translates into CASSQPGQKSSNYGYTF.

The V and J genes are TRBV19 and TRBJ2-5; D call uncertain. This CDR3 spans 13 amino acids. The V end lost 5 bases, the J end lost 1 base, and 8 bases lay between the germline ends. Germline V CDR1 and CDR2: LNHDA, SQIVND (reference sequence). CDR3 sequence reads: CASSFPTQETQYF. CDR3 DNA sequence: TGTGCCAGTAGTTTTCCAACCCAAGAGACCCAGTACTTC.

The chain recombines TRBV3-1 (or the pseudogene TRBV3-2) with TRBJ1-4; 9 bases agree with TRBD1. This CDR3 is 15 amino acids long. V lost 2 bases to trimming and J lost 8 bases; unmatched junction nucleotides: 6. Germline CDR1 LGHDT, CDR2 YNNKEL (reference sequence). The CDR3 coding sequence is TGTGCCAGCAGCCAAAGAAGGGACAGGGCGGAAAAACTGTTTTTT. Amino acid sequence: CASSQRRDRAEKLFF.

This clone appeared once. The rearrangement joins TRBV3-1 (or the pseudogene TRBV3-2) to TRBJ1-6, with 8 bases that match TRBD1. Germline V gene sequence: CDR1 LGHDT, CDR2 YNNKEL (reference sequence). The CDR3 sequence is 16 residues long. Trimming cost V 5 bases and J 3 bases; bases outside gene matches: 6. The CDR3 spells CASSSRTGFYNSPLHF. The DNA of the CDR3 is TGTGCCAGCAGCTCACGGACAGGGTTCTATAATTCACCCCTCCACTTT.

The chain carries TRBV6-5 and TRBJ2-3; D perhaps matches TRBD1 (5 bases). The CDR3 length is 14 residues. Germline V gene sequence: CDR1 MNHEY, CDR2 SVGAGI. V was clipped by 7 bases and J by 4 bases, with 15 bases between them. The CDR3 loop is CASKIRAGPDTQYF. The DNA of the CDR3 is TGTGCCAGCAAGATCAGGGCAGGTCCAGATACGCAGTATTTT.